One and the same sample provided the 18 T cell receptor beta chains below, sequenced in a study of blood T cell repertoires in COVID-19. TCRdb's copy holds only in-frame clones and misses some; the assay was immunoSEQ multiplex PCR. In the table there are 88,000 or so clones, approximately 83% of which are singletons. Specimen: peripheral blood. These receptors all stem from a human donor in a cohort sampled during active COVID-19.

This clone was seen a few times. The rearrangement links TRBV2 to TRBJ2-1; D remains ambiguous. With 7 bases removed from V and 0 bases from J, the gap between germline ends came to 10 bases. CDR3 length: 14 residues. Germline CDR1 reads SNHLY; CDR2 reads FYNNEI. CDR3 residues: CASTAASSYNEQFF. For the CDR3, the DNA is TGTGCCAGCACGGCGGCTAGCTCCTACAATGAGCAGTTCTTC. Complete variable domain (other parts from reference TRBV2 and TRBJ2-1): EPEVTQTPSHQVTQMGQEVILRCVPISNHLYFYWYRQILGQKVEFLVSFYNNEISEKSEIFDDQFSVERPDGSNFTLKIRSTKLEDSAMYFCASTAASSYNEQFFGPGTRLTVL.

This chain joins TRBV5-1 and TRBJ1-4; D might be TRBD1 (5 bases). The CDR3 has 14 residues. V dropped 2 bases and J dropped 8 bases, with 13 bases sitting between them. Germline V lookup: CDR1 SGHRS, CDR2 YFSETQ. The CDR3 is CASSLGAVGEKLFF. The CDR3, as DNA: TGCGCCAGCAGCTTAGGGGCAGTTGGCGAAAAACTGTTTTTT.

This clone was recorded a few times. The chain recombines TRBV2 with TRBJ1-1; 10 bases are a match to TRBD1. The germline gives CDR1 SNHLY, CDR2 FYNNEI. The length of the CDR3 is 17 residues. Trimming cost V 5 bases and J 3 bases; bases outside gene matches: 12. The CDR3 nucleotides are TGTGCCAGCAGTCTAGACAGGGGGCGCATAAGTGACACTGAAGCTTTCTTT. Translating gives CASSLDRGRISDTEAFF. Combining the CDR3 with reference TRBV2 and TRBJ1-1 gives the whole variable domain EPEVTQTPSHQVTQMGQEVILRCVPISNHLYFYWYRQILGQKVEFLVSFYNNEISEKSEIFDDQFSVERPDGSNFTLKIRSTKLEDSAMYFCASSLDRGRISDTEAFFGQGTRLTVV.

The genes are TRBV2 and TRBJ2-7; D may be TRBD2 (5 bases). The CDR3 has 12 residues. V lost 5 bases, J lost 7 bases, and 12 bases lay in between. In germline, CDR1 is SNHLY, CDR2 FYNNEI. The CDR3: CASSTGSGEQYF. The DNA for the CDR3 is TGTGCCAGCAGTACGGGGTCGGGGGAGCAGTACTTC.

V and J are TRBV5-6 and TRBJ1-2; tentatively, D is TRBD1 (5 bases). Germline V gene data show CDR1 as SGHDT and CDR2 as YYEEEE. The CDR3 runs to 12 residues. Trimming removed 3 bases at V and 7 bases at J, with 10 bases between. The CDR3: CASSSYRSGYTF. In nucleotides, the CDR3 is TGTGCCAGCAGCTCGTACAGGAGTGGCTACACCTTC. Combining the CDR3 with reference TRBV5-6 and TRBJ1-2 gives the whole variable domain DAGVTQSPTHLIKTRGQQVTLRCSPKSGHDTVSWYQQALGQGPQFIFQYYEEEERQRGNFPDRFSGHQFPNYSSELNVNALLLGDSALYLCASSSYRSGYTFGSGTRLTVV.

The chain couples TRBV7-8 to TRBJ1-5; D gene uncertain. Trimming left V 1 base short and J 1 base short, with 17 bases between. From germline, CDR1 is SGHVS and CDR2 FQNEAQ. This CDR3 has 18 residues. CDR3 sequence (DNA): TGTGCCAGCAGCTTAGGCGATATGAGGCAATACAGCAATCAGCCCCAGCATTTT. It yields the protein CASSLGDMRQYSNQPQHF.

J is TRBJ2-1 and V is TRBV11-3; TRBD2 matches at 7 bases. The CDR3 consists of 15 residues. Germline V CDR1 and CDR2: SGHNT, YENEEA. Unmatched junction bases numbered 7, after V lost 2 bases and J lost 6 bases. For the CDR3, the DNA is TGTGCCAGCAGCTTACACCCGGGGGGTATCAATGAGCAGTTCTTC. It yields the protein CASSLHPGGINEQFF.

The V gene is TRBV5-1, the J gene TRBJ1-2; D possibly corresponds to TRBD1 (6 bases). Trimming removed 1 base from V and 0 bases from J, with 7 bases in between. CDR1 is SGHRS and CDR2 is YFSETQ in the germline V gene. CDR3 length: 14 amino acids. This chain's CDR3 is CASSLRTANYGYTF. The CDR3 DNA is TGCGCCAGCAGCTTGCGGACAGCTAACTATGGCTACACCTTC.

This sequence joins TRBV5-1 and TRBJ2-1, with 14 bases that match TRBD2. CDR3 length: 19 amino acids. J was trimmed by 0 bases and V by 3 bases; bases with no gene match: 8. Germline V gene data show CDR1 as SGHRS and CDR2 as YFSETQ. The DNA of the CDR3 is TGCGCCAGCAGCTCCGGACTAGCGGGGGGAGTTAGCTCCTACAATGAGCAGTTCTTC. Amino acid sequence: CASSSGLAGGVSSYNEQFF.

The chain links TRBV10-1 to TRBJ2-3; D remains unclear. The CDR3 covers 14 residues. Looked up from germline, CDR1 is WNHNN and CDR2 is SYGVQD (reference sequence). V was clipped by 5 bases and J by 2 bases, with 11 bases between them. CDR3 bases: TGCGCCAGCAGTTCCTCCCGCGCCACAGATACGCAGTATTTT. It translates to CASSSSRATDTQYF.

This clone appeared once. The chain is built from TRBV4-1 and TRBJ2-2; D perhaps matches TRBD1 (6 bases). The germline V and J ends were trimmed by 1 base and 0 bases, with 18 bases remaining between them. The CDR3 extends over 19 amino acids. Germline-derived CDR1 and CDR2 are MGHRA and YSYEKL. The CDR3 sequence: CASSQGRDILGTNTGELFF. DNA for the CDR3: TGCGCCAGCAGCCAAGGCCGGGACATCCTTGGGACGAACACCGGGGAGCTGTTTTTT.

This clone was detected only a few times. The CDR3 loop reads CASSPLGGGRGTDTQYF. CDR3 in DNA: TGTGCCAGCAGCCCCTTAGGGGGGGGGCGGGGCACAGATACGCAGTATTTT. J is TRBJ2-3 and V is TRBV7-2, with D possibly matching TRBD2 (7 bases). V was cut by 5 bases and J by 1 base, with 19 bases left in between. CDR3 length: 17 amino acids. Per the germline V gene, CDR1 is SGHTA and CDR2 is FQGNSA.

This rearrangement joins TRBV5-1 to TRBJ2-1; 11 bases align to TRBD2. This CDR3 comprises 15 residues. Looked up from germline, CDR1 is SGHRS and CDR2 is YFSETQ. Trimming at V came to 0 bases and at J to 9 bases, leaving 5 bases not matched to a gene. Here the CDR3 DNA reads TGCGCCAGCAGCTTGGTTAGCGGGGGGGCCGGTGAGCAGTTCTTC. It is translated as CASSLVSGGAGEQFF.

This chain joins TRBV15 and TRBJ2-3, with 13 bases lining up with TRBD2. V trimming: 5 bases; J trimming: 3 bases; junction bases outside the gene matches: 5. The CDR3 loop spans 16 amino acids. Germline CDR1 and CDR2: LNHNV and YYDKDF (reference sequence). The CDR3 region is CATSRTSGSVTDTQYF. CDR3 bases: TGTGCCACCAGCCGGACTAGCGGGAGTGTGACAGATACGCAGTATTTT.

J is TRBJ1-1 and V is TRBV9; TRBD1 aligns across 7 bases. Germline trimming cut 3 bases from V and 4 bases from J; bases unmatched to any gene: 9. Germline-derived CDR1 and CDR2 are SGDLS and YYNGEE. This CDR3 is 15 amino acids long. The CDR3 DNA sequence: TGTGCCAGCAGCGCCTCCGGGACAGCCTCCACTGAAGCTTTCTTT. Encoded protein: CASSASGTASTEAFF. Combining the CDR3 with reference TRBV9 and TRBJ1-1 gives the whole variable domain DSGVTQTPKHLITATGQRVTLRCSPRSGDLSVYWYQQSLDQGLQFLIQYYNGEERAKGNILERFSAQQFPDLHSELNLSSLELGDSALYFCASSASGTASTEAFFGQGTRLTVV.

This chain uses TRBV6-5 with TRBJ2-1, with D hard to call. Germline V lookup: CDR1 MNHEY, CDR2 SVGAGI. The CDR3 has 11 amino acids. Trimming pared 1 base from V and 10 bases from J, leaving 5 bases between. As DNA, the CDR3 is TGTGCCAGCAGTTACTTCAGAGAGCAGTTCTTC. Encoded protein: CASSYFREQFF.

The V gene is TRBV7-3, the J gene TRBJ1-1, with TRBD1 matching 9 bases. Germline values: CDR1 SGHTA, CDR2 FQGTGA. V shed 5 bases and J 6 bases; nucleotides not matched to a gene: 4. The CDR3 is made up of 13 amino acids. The CDR3: CASSPDRGSEAFF. In DNA form, the CDR3 reads TGTGCCAGCAGCCCGGACAGGGGTTCTGAAGCTTTCTTT. Complete variable domain (other parts from reference TRBV7-3 and TRBJ1-1): GAGVSQTPSNKVTEKGKYVELRCDPISGHTALYWYRQSLGQGPEFLIYFQGTGAADDSGLPNDRFFAVRPEGSVSTLKIQRTERGDSAVYLCASSPDRGSEAFFGQGTRLTVV.

Worth noting for this clone: An end of the junction does not agree with germline; a read error may underlie this. The rearrangement links TRBV6-5 to TRBJ1-2; 9 positions agree with TRBD1. The germline V gene encodes CDR1 MNHEY and CDR2 SVGAGI. The CDR3 spans 15 residues. The CDR3 DNA sequence: TGTGCCAGCAGCTCCGGGACAGGGAATATCCATGGCTACGCCTTC. It specifies CASSSGTGNIHGYAF.